Listed here are 9 T cell receptor beta chains from one sample, sequenced in a study of shared clonotypes between healthy human individuals. Method: immunoSEQ multiplex PCR; TCRdb's copy keeps in-frame clones and lacks some. The data show some 530,000 clones, approximately 82% seen once. Sequencing used PBMCs. The receptors derive from a woman between 40 and 50 years old in good health. Some clones in this sample may be carry-over from other donors' samples.

J is TRBJ2-1 and V is TRBV7-9, with D perhaps matching TRBD2 (6 bases). The CDR3 runs to 14 residues. Trimming shortened V by 5 bases and J by 4 bases, and 12 bases separated the two germline ends. The germline CDR1 and CDR2 sequences are SEHNR and FQNEAQ (reference sequence). This CDR3 reads CASSRGSGYNEQFF. The CDR3 DNA reads as TGTGCCAGCAGCCGGGGTAGCGGATACAATGAGCAGTTCTTC.

Concerning this clone itself: Additional DNA sequences in this sample encode the identical CDR3. The rearrangement joins TRBV2 to TRBJ2-7; weak D call: TRBD1 (5 bases). Trimming stripped 6 bases from V and 5 bases from J, with 11 bases between. Germline lookup yields CDR1 SNHLY and CDR2 FYNNEI. The CDR3 extends over 12 amino acids. CDR3 region: CASSTGADEQYF. CDR3 coding DNA: TGTGCCAGCAGCACAGGAGCCGACGAGCAGTACTTC.

This clone was counted between two and nine times. The V and J genes are TRBV19 and TRBJ1-1; D call uncertain. The V gene's germline CDR1 is LNHDA and CDR2 SQIVND (reference sequence). The CDR3 totals 15 residues. V dropped 10 bases and J dropped 0 bases, with 18 bases sitting between them. CDR3 residues: CATKWQSFMNTEAFF. In DNA, the CDR3 is TGTGCCACCAAGTGGCAGTCTTTCATGAACACTGAAGCTTTCTTT.

This clone appeared once. The V call is TRBV28, the J call TRBJ1-1; TRBD1 might be the D (5 bases). Trimming stripped 6 bases from V and 1 base from J, with 9 bases between. This CDR3 has 13 residues. Germline CDR1 reads MDHEN; CDR2 reads SYDVKM. For the CDR3, the DNA is TGTGCCAGCAGCGGGGCGACGAACACTGAAGCTTTCTTT. This codes for CASSGATNTEAFF.

The V call is TRBV6-1, the J call TRBJ2-6; D ambiguous. The CDR3 runs to 15 residues. Trimming removed 3 bases from V and 0 bases from J, with 6 bases in between. Germline CDR1 reads MNHNS; CDR2 reads SASEGT. CDR3 residues: CASSDRASGANVLTF. The CDR3 nucleotides are TGTGCCAGCAGTGACAGAGCCTCTGGGGCCAACGTCCTGACTTTC.

This clone was counted a few times. The V call is TRBV25-1, the J call TRBJ2-1; 7 bases match TRBD2. There are 13 residues in the CDR3. Germline assignment: CDR1 MGHDK and CDR2 SYGVNS. V lost 6 bases, J lost 4 bases, and 3 bases stayed unmatched. In nucleotides, the CDR3 is TGTGCCAGCAGAGCCGGGGGGTACAATGAGCAGTTCTTC. This encodes CASRAGGYNEQFF.

V usage is TRBV7-2 and J usage is TRBJ2-5, with D perhaps assigned TRBD1 or TRBD2 (5 bases each). V shed 5 bases and J shed 6 bases, with 16 bases lying between them. Per the germline V gene, CDR1 is SGHTA and CDR2 is FQGNSA. The CDR3 extends over 14 amino acids. The CDR3 region has the DNA TGTGCCAGCAGCCTCCGGGACGGGTCCCAGACCCAGTACTTC. It codes for CASSLRDGSQTQYF.

This CDR3 is CASSTQGGRTEAFF. The DNA of the CDR3 is TGTGCCAGCAGCACACAGGGCGGGCGCACTGAAGCTTTCTTT. This sequence joins TRBV6-6 and TRBJ1-1; tentative D call: TRBD1 (6 bases). Germline V CDR1 and CDR2: MNHNY, SVGAGI (reference sequence). V was shortened by 6 bases and J by 4 bases, with 15 bases between the two germline ends. The CDR3 loop spans 14 amino acids.

Points on this clone: One base away lies a much larger clone, so this may be a sequencing read error. This sample also contains other DNA sequences that code for the same CDR3. The chain uses TRBV29-1 and TRBJ1-2; 7 bases align to TRBD1. V dropped 7 bases and J dropped 6; count of bases not matched to a gene: 14. Germline V gene lookup returns CDR1 SQVTM and CDR2 ANQGSEA. The CDR3 has 14 residues. The CDR3 loop reads CSAGTAHSWDGYTF. The CDR3 DNA sequence: TGCAGCGCTGGGACAGCGCACTCGTGGGATGGCTACACCTTC.